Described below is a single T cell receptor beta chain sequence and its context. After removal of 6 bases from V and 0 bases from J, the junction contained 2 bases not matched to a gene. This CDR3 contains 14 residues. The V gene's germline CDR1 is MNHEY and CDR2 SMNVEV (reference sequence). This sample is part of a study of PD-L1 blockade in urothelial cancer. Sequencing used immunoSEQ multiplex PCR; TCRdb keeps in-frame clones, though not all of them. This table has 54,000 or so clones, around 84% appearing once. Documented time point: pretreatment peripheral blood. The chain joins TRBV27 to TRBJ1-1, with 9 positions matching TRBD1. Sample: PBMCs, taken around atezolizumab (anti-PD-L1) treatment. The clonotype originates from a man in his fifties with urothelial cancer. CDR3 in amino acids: CASRDRGLNTEAFF. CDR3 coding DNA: TGTGCCAGCAGGGACAGGGGTTTGAACACTGAAGCTTTCTTT.